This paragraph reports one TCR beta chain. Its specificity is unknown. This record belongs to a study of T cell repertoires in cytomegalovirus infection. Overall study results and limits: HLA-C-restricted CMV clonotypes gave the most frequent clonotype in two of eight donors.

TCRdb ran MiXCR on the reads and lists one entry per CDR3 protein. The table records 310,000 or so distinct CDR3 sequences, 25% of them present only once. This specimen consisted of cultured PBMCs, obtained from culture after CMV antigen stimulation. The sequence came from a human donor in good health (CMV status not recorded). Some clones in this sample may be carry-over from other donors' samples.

The DNA of the CDR3 is TGTGCCAGCGGACGGGACAGTGGACAAGAGACCCAGTACTTC. Translating it yields CASGRDSGQETQYF. V and J are TRBV6-2 or TRBV6-3 and TRBJ2-5; 7 bases line up with TRBD1. The CDR3 consists of 14 residues. V shed 8 bases, J shed 2 bases, and the junction held 8 bases outside the gene matches. Looked up from germline, CDR1 is MNHEY and CDR2 is SVGEGT.